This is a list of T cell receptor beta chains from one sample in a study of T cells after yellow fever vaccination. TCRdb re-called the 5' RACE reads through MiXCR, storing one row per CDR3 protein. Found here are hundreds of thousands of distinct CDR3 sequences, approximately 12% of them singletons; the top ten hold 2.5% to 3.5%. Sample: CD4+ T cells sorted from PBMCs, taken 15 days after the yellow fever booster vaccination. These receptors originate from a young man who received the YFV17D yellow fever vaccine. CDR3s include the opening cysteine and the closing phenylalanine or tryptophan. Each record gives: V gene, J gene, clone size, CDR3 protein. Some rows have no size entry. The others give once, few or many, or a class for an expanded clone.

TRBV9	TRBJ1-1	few	CASSPQPGGGSEAFF
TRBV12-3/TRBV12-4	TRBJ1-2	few	CASSRQGLYGYTF
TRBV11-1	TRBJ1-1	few	CASSKTGDGTEAFF
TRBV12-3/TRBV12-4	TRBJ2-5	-	CASSPGELWETQYF
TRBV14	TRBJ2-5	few	CASSQGRRGAQETQYF
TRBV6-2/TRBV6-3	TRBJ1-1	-	CASSYPRDSIPEAFF
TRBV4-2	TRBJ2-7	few	CASSQERVDYEQYF
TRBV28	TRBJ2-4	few	CASSRSTTGGNIQYF
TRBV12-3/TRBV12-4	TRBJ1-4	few	CASRVGGSFTEKLFF
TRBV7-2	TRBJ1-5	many	CASSFGQASNQPQHF
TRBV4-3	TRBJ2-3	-	CASSQDLPGDYADTQYF
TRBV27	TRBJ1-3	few	CASSLIRPGPGNTIYF
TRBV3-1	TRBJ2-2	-	CASSQSSRADGELFF
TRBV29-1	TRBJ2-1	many	CSAGQLYNEQFF
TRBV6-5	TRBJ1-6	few	CASSYRQSSYNSPLHF
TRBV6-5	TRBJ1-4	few	CASSLETGHEKLFF